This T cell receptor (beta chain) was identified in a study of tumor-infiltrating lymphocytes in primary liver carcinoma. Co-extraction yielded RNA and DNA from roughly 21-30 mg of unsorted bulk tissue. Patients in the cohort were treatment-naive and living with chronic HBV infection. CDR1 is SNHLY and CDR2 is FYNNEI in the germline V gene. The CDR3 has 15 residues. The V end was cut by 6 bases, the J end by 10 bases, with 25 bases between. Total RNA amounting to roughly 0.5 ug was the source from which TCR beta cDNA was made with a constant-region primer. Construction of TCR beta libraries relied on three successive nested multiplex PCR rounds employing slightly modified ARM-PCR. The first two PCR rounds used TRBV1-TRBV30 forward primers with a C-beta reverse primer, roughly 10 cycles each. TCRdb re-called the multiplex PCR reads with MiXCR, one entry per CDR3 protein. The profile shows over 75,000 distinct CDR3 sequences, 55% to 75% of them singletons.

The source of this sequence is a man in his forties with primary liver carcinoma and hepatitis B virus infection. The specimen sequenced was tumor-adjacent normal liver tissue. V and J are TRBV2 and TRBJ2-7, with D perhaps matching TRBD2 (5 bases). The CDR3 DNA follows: TGTGCCAGCAGCGAGACTCTAAGGAGAGGGAGCGAACAGTACTTC. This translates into CASSETLRRGSEQYF.